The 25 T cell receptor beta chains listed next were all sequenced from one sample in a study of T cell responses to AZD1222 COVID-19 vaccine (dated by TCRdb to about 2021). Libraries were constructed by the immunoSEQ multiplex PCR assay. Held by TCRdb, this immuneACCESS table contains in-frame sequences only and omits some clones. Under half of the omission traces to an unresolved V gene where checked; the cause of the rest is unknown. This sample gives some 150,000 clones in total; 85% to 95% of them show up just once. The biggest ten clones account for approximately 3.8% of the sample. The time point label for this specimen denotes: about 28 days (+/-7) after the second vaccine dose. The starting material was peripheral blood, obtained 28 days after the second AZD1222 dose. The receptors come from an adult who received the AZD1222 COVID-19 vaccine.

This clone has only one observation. CDR3: CASSILAPIRSGQPQHF. The CDR3 nucleotides read TGTGCCAGTAGTATCCTGGCCCCAATCAGGAGTGGTCAGCCCCAGCATTTT. This rearrangement joins TRBV19 to TRBJ1-5, with D uncertain. The CDR3 covers 17 residues. V lost 3 bases and J lost 6, with 21 bases in between. Germline V gene sequence: CDR1 LNHDA, CDR2 SQIVND (reference sequence).

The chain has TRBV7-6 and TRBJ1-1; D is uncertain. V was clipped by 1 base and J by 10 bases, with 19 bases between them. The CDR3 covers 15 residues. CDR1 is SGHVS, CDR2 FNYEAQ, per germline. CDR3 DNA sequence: TGTGCCAGCAGCTTAGGATTTCCGGGAATGGGAAGAGCTTTCTTT. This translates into CASSLGFPGMGRAFF.

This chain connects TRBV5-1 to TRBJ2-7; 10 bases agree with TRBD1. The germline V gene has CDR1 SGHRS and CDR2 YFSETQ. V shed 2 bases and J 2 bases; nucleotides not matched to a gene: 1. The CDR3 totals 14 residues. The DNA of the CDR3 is TGCGCCAGCAGCTTAGGGACAGGGGCCTACGAGCAGTACTTC. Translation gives CASSLGTGAYEQYF.

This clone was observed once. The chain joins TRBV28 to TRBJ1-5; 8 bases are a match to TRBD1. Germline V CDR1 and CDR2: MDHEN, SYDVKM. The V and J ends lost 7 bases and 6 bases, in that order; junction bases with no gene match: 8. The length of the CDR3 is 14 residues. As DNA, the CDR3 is TGTGCCAGCACCAAGGACAGGGTAATTCAGCCCCAGCATTTT. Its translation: CASTKDRVIQPQHF.

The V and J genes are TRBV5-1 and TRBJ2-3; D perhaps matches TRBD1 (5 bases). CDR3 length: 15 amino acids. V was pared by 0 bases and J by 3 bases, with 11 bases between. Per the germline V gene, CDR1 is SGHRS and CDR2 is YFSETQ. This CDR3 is CASSLGGRSTDTQYF. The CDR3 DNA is TGCGCCAGCAGCTTGGGGGGCCGGTCTACAGATACGCAGTATTTT.

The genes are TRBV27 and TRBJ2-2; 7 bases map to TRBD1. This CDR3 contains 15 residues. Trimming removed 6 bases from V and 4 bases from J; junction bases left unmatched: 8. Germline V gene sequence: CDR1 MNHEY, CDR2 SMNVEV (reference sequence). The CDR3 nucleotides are TGTGCCAGCAGAGCGACAGGGTCGGGCACCGGGGAGCTGTTTTTT. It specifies CASRATGSGTGELFF.

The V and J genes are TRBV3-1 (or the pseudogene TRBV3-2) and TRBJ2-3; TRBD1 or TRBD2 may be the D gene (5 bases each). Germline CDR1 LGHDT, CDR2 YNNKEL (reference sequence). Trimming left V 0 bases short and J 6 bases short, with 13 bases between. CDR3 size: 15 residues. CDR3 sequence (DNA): TGTGCCAGCAGCCAAGATTCCCGGTGGGGGGATACGCAGTATTTT. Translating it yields CASSQDSRWGDTQYF.

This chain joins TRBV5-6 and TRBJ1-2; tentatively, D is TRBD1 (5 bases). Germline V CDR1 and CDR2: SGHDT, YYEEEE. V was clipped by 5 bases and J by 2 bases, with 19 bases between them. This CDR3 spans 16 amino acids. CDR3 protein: CASRGGTGTGNYGYTF. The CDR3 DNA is TGTGCCAGCAGGGGAGGAACCGGGACGGGGAACTATGGCTACACCTTC.

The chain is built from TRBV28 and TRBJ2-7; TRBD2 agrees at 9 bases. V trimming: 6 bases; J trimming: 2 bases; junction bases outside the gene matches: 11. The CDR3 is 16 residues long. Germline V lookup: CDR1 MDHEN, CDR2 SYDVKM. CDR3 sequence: CASRDSSGTAAYEQYF. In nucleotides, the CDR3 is TGTGCCAGCAGGGATTCTAGCGGGACAGCTGCCTACGAGCAGTACTTC.

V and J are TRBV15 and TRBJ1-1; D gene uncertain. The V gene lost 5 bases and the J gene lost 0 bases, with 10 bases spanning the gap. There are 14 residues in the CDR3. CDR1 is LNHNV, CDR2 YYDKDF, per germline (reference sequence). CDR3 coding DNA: TGTGCCACCAGCCAGAGCCGCCTGAACACTGAAGCTTTCTTT. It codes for CATSQSRLNTEAFF. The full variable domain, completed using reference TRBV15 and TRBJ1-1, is DAMVIQNPRYQVTQFGKPVTLSCSQTLNHNVMYWYQQKSSQAPKLLFHYYDKDFNNEADTPDNFQSRRPNTSFCFLDIRSPGLGDTAMYLCATSQSRLNTEAFFGQGTRLTVV.

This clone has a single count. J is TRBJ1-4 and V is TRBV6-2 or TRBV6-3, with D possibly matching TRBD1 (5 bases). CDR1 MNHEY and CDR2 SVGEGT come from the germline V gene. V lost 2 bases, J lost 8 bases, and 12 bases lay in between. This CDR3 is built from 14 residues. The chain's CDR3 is CASSYRQGGEKLFF. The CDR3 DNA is TGTGCCAGCAGTTACCGGCAGGGAGGAGAAAAACTGTTTTTT.

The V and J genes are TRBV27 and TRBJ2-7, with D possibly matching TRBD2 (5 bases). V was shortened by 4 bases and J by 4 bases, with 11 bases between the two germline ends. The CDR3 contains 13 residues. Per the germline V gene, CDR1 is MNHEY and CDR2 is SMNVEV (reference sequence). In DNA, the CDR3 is TGTGCCAGCAGTTCCCTCGGGGATTACGAGCAGTACTTC. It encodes CASSSLGDYEQYF.

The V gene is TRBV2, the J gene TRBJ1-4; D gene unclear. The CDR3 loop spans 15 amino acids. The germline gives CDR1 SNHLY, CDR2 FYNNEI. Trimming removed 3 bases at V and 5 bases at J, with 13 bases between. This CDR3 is CASSESSPRNEKLFF. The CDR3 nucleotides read TGTGCCAGCAGTGAGTCAAGTCCCCGAAATGAAAAACTGTTTTTT.

In nucleotides, the CDR3 is TGTGCCAGCAGCCGAGGGGACGGTATCAACTATGGCTACACCTTC. Encoded protein: CASSRGDGINYGYTF. V and J are TRBV3-1 (or the pseudogene TRBV3-2) and TRBJ1-2, with TRBD1 as a possible D gene (5 bases). The CDR3 consists of 15 residues. V dropped 4 bases and J dropped 2 bases, with 14 bases sitting between them. Germline V gene lookup returns CDR1 LGHDT and CDR2 YNNKEL (reference sequence).

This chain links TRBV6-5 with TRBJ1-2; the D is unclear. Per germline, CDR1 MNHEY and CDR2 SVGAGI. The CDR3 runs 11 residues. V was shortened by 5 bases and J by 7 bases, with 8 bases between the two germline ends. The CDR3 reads CASSLTGGYTF. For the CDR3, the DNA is TGTGCCAGCAGTCTGACGGGTGGCTACACCTTC.

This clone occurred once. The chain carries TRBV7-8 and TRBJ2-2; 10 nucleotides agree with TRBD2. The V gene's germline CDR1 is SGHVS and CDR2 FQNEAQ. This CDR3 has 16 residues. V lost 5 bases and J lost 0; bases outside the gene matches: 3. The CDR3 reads CASSAGTSANTGELFF. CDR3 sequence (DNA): TGTGCCAGCAGCGCCGGGACTAGCGCGAACACCGGGGAGCTGTTTTTT.

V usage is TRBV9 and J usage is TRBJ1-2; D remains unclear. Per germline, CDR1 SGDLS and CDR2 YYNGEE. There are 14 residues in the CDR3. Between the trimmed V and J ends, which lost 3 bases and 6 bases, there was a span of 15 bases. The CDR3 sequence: CASSGNGVWNGYTF. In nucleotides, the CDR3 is TGTGCCAGCAGCGGAAACGGTGTGTGGAATGGCTACACCTTC.

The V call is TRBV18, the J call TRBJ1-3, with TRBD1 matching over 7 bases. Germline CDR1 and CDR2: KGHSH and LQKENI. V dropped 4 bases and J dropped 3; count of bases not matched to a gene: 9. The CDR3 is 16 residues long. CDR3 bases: TGTGCCAGCTCACTATCGACAGGGCGCGGTGGAAACACCATATATTTT. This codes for CASSLSTGRGGNTIYF. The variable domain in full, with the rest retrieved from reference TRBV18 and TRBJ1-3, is NAGVMQNPRHLVRRRGQEARLRCSPMKGHSHVYWYRQLPEEGLKFMVYLQKENIIDESGMPKERFSAEFPKEGPSILRIQQVVRGDSAAYFCASSLSTGRGGNTIYFGEGSWLTVV.

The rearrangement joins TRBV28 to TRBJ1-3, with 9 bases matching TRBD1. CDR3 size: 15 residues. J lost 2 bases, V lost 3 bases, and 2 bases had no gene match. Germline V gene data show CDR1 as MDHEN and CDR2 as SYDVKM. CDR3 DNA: TGTGCCAGCAGTTTTAGACAGGGGGCTGGAAACACCATATATTTT. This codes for CASSFRQGAGNTIYF.

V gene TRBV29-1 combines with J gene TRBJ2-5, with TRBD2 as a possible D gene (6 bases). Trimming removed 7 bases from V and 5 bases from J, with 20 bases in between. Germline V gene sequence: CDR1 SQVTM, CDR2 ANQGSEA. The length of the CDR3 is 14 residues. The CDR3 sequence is CSATRAARGETQYF. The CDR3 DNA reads TGCAGCGCTACTAGAGCCGCGCGGGGTGAGACCCAGTACTTC. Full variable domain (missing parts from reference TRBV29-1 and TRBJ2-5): SAVISQKPSRDICQRGTSLTIQCQVDSQVTMMFWYRQQPGQSLTLIATANQGSEATYESGFVIDKFPISRPNLTFSTLTVSNMSPEDSSIYLCSATRAARGETQYFGPGTRLLVL.

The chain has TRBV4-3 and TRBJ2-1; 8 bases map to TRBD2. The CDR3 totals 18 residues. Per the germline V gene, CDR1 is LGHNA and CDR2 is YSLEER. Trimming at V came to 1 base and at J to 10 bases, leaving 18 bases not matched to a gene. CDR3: CASSQGSSGLDATDEQFF. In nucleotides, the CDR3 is TGCGCCAGCAGCCAAGGGTCTTCGGGACTAGACGCAACCGACGAGCAGTTCTTC.

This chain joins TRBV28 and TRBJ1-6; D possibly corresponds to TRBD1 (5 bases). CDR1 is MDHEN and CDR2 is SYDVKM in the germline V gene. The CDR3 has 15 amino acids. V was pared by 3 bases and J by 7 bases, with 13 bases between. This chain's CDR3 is CASSFVGTENSPLHF. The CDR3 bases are TGTGCCAGCAGTTTTGTCGGGACCGAGAATTCACCCCTCCACTTT.

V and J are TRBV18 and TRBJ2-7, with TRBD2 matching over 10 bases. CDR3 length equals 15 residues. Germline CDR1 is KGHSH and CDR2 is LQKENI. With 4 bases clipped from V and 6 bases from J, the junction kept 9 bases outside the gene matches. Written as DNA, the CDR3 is TGTGCCAGCTCACAGGGACTAGCGAACCCTTCCGAGCAGTACTTC. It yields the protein CASSQGLANPSEQYF.

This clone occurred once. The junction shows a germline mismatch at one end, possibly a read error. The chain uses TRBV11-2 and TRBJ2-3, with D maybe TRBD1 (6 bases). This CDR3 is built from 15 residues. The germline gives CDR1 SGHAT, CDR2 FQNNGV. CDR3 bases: TGTGCCAGCCGCTTAGGACAGACGAGGGCAGATACGCAGTATTTT. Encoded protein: CASRLGQTRADTQYF.

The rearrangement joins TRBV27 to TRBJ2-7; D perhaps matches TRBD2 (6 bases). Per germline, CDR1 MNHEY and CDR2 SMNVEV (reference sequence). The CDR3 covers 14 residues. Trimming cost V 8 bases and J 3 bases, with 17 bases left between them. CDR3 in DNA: TGTGCCAGCTCCGGAGGGACGGGACGCTACGAGCAGTACTTC. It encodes CASSGGTGRYEQYF.